These T cell receptor beta chains were read from a single sample in a study of beta chain features in type 1 diabetes. The method was immunoSEQ multiplex PCR; TCRdb's version includes in-frame clones alone and lacks a portion of them. This sample has under 500,000 clones, with approximately 30% found just once. The sample was naive CD4+ T cells from blood. The source is a man younger than 30 in good health. The CDR3 runs from the conserved cysteine through the conserved F or W. The order of the fields is J gene, V gene, D gene, clone size, CDR3 DNA, CDR3 protein. D genes are given only for firm matches. A row's size may be missing; if present it is once, few, many or a size class.

TRBJ1-2	TRBV28	NA	NA	TGTGCCAGCAGTTCACTAATCTATGGCTACACCTTC	CASSSLIYGYTF
TRBJ2-1	TRBV14	NA	NA	TGTGCCAGCAGCCGTGACATGTCGTGGAATGAGCAGTTCTTC	CASSRDMSWNEQFF
TRBJ2-1	TRBV19	TRBD1	NA	TGTGCCAGTAGTTCGTGGGACAGGGCTTACAATGAGCAGTTCTTC	CASSSWDRAYNEQFF
TRBJ2-7	TRBV29-1	NA	few	TGCAGCGGTCGGTCGGACTACTCCTACGAGCAGTACTTC	CSGRSDYSYEQYF
TRBJ2-5	TRBV4-1	TRBD2	NA	TGCGCCAGCAGCCAACAACTAGCGGGAGTACTAGAGACCCAGTACTTC	CASSQQLAGVLETQYF
TRBJ2-1	TRBV18	TRBD2	few	TGTGCCAGCTCACCAGGACTAGCGCACAATGAGCAGTTCTTC	CASSPGLAHNEQFF
TRBJ2-7	TRBV28	NA	once	TGTGCCAGCAAGTACGGTCGGGGCTACGAGCAGTACTTC	CASKYGRGYEQYF
TRBJ2-1	TRBV29-1	TRBD2	few	TGCAGCGTTGTGGGGACTAGCGGGAGGGATGAGCAGTTCTTC	CSVVGTSGRDEQFF
TRBJ2-7	TRBV11-2	TRBD1	NA	TGTGCCAGCAGCTTAAGCACAGGGGCCCTAGCCGAGCAGTACTTC	CASSLSTGALAEQYF
TRBJ2-3	TRBV5-6	NA	NA	TGTGCCAGCACCAAACCCAGCGGATTCACAGATACGCAGTATTTT	CASTKPSGFTDTQYF
TRBJ2-3	TRBV7-2	TRBD2	few	TGTGCCAGCAGCTTAAGACGAGCGGGAGAGGGCACAGATACGCAGTATTTT	CASSLRRAGEGTDTQYF
TRBJ1-2	TRBV9	NA	few	TGTGCCAGCAGCGCTTTTGGGTTGGCTATTTATGGCTACACCTTC	CASSAFGLAIYGYTF
TRBJ2-7	TRBV10-3	NA	few	TGTGCCATCAGTGGTGTCTACGAGCAGTACTTC	CAISGVYEQYF
TRBJ2-1	TRBV9	TRBD1	few	TGTGCCAGCAGCCCGGGACAGGGAAAGAGGAATGAGCAGTTCTTC	CASSPGQGKRNEQFF
TRBJ2-3	TRBV14	NA	NA	TGTGCCAGCAGCCACCGTCCTGAAGGGTCAATCACAGATACGCAGTATTTT	CASSHRPEGSITDTQYF
TRBJ2-7	TRBV7-2	NA	NA	TGTGCCAGCAGCTTAGGGGATCAGTCCTATTACGAGCAGTACTTC	CASSLGDQSYYEQYF
TRBJ2-7	TRBV7-2	NA	NA	TGTGCCAGCAGCTTATCCGGGGTTCGGGAGCAGTACTTC	CASSLSGVREQYF
TRBJ2-7	TRBV5-1	NA	NA	TGCGCCAGCAGCTTGGCCGTGAGGACGTACGAGCAGTACTTC	CASSLAVRTYEQYF
TRBJ2-6	TRBV30	NA	few	TGTGCCTGGAGTGTACGTCGCTCTGGGGCCAACGTCCTGACTTTC	CAWSVRRSGANVLTF
TRBJ2-3	TRBV10-3	TRBD2	few	TGTGCCATCAGTGACACTAGCGGAAACACAGATACGCAGTATTTT	CAISDTSGNTDTQYF
TRBJ2-3	TRBV29-1	NA	NA	TGCAGCGTTGATGTGGGCGGCACAGATACGCAGTATTTT	CSVDVGGTDTQYF
TRBJ1-5	TRBV4-1	TRBD1	NA	TGCGCCAGCAGCCAGCTAACAGGGGGTGGGGGTCAGCCCCAGCATTTT	CASSQLTGGGGQPQHF
TRBJ2-5	TRBV29-1	NA	few	TGCAGCGGTGGTAGGGAGGAAGAGACCCAGTACTTC	CSGGREEETQYF
TRBJ2-3	TRBV19	TRBD2	NA	TGTGCCAGTAGTTACGGGACTAGCGGAGTCACAGATACGCAGTATTTT	CASSYGTSGVTDTQYF
TRBJ1-1	TRBV5-6	TRBD1	few	TGTGCCAGCAGCTTGGTCGGACAGGGGGCTCGGAACACTGAAGCTTTCTTT	CASSLVGQGARNTEAFF
TRBJ2-1	TRBV2	TRBD2	NA	TGTGCCAGCAGCGCGACTAGCGGGTACAATGAGCAGTTCTTC	CASSATSGYNEQFF
TRBJ2-7	TRBV6-6	NA	few	TGTGCCAGCAGTTACTCGGTAGCCGTTAACGAGCAGTACTTC	CASSYSVAVNEQYF
TRBJ2-7	TRBV4-2	NA	few	TGTGCCAGCAGCCAGGGGGACGCCTACTCCTACGAGCAGTACTTC	CASSQGDAYSYEQYF
TRBJ1-1	TRBV29-1	NA	NA	TGCAGCGCATGGGACGGAAGATTAACTGAAGCTTTCTTT	CSAWDGRLTEAFF
TRBJ2-7	TRBV11-2	NA	NA	TGTGCCAGCAGCTTAGTGAGAGGGAGCTCCTACGAGCAGTACTTC	CASSLVRGSSYEQYF
TRBJ2-5	TRBV7-2	NA	NA	TGTGCCAGCAGCTTAGCGCTGGAGACCCAGTACTTC	CASSLALETQYF
TRBJ2-1	TRBV2	TRBD2	NA	TGTGCCAGCAGTGTTATTGGCGGGAGTATCCATGAGCAGTTCTTC	CASSVIGGSIHEQFF
TRBJ2-7	TRBV11-1	TRBD1	few	TGTGCCAGCAGCTTTAGGGGGCTTACCTACGAGCAGTACTTC	CASSFRGLTYEQYF
TRBJ2-7	TRBV9	NA	NA	TGTGCCAGCAGCGTAGACGCAGGCGGTTCCTACGAGCAGTACTTC	CASSVDAGGSYEQYF
TRBJ1-4	TRBV4-1	TRBD1	NA	TGCGCCAGCAGCCTCGGACAGGGCGTAAAACTGTTTTTT	CASSLGQGVKLFF
TRBJ1-2	TRBV14	NA	NA	TGTGCCAGCAGCCAAGATGCGGGACTGGGAAGCTATGGCTACACCTTC	CASSQDAGLGSYGYTF
TRBJ2-5	TRBV4-2	NA	NA	TGTGCCAGCAGCGGGGGAAGGGATGAGACCCAGTACTTC	CASSGGRDETQYF
TRBJ2-1	TRBV4-1	NA	NA	TGCGCCAGCAGCCAAACCCTGTCTGAGCAGTTCTTC	CASSQTLSEQFF
TRBJ1-5	TRBV7-2	TRBD1	few	TGTGCCAGCAGCTCTGGACAGGGGGCGAGACAGCCCCAGCATTTT	CASSSGQGARQPQHF
TRBJ2-1	TRBV7-9	TRBD2	NA	TGTGCCAGCAGCTTAAACCGCGGGAGTAGCCACAATGAGCAGTTCTTC	CASSLNRGSSHNEQFF
TRBJ2-6	TRBV4-3	NA	few	TGCGCCAGCAGCCAGGCGAGGCAGCCTGGGGCCAACGTCCTGACTTTC	CASSQARQPGANVLTF
TRBJ2-3	TRBV18	TRBD1	few	TGTGCCAGCTCACCACCGACAGGGAGAGCAGATACGCAGTATTTT	CASSPPTGRADTQYF
TRBJ2-3	TRBV30	TRBD2	NA	TGTGCCTGGGGGAGACTAGCGGAGACTAGCACAGATACGCAGTATTTT	CAWGRLAETSTDTQYF
TRBJ2-5	TRBV5-6	TRBD1	few	TGTGCCAGCACCCGGACAGGGGGCCAAGAGACCCAGTACTTC	CASTRTGGQETQYF
TRBJ2-2	TRBV10-3	NA	NA	TGTGCCATCCGCCCCGGGGGCACGAACACCGGGGAGCTGTTTTTT	CAIRPGGTNTGELFF
TRBJ2-2	TRBV7-3	NA	NA	TGTGCCAGCAGCCCCGGAGGCGGGGAGCTGTTTTTT	CASSPGGGELFF
TRBJ2-6	TRBV7-8	NA	few	TGTGCCAGCAGCTTCGGGTTCTCTGGGGCCAACGTCCTGACTTTC	CASSFGFSGANVLTF
TRBJ1-1	TRBV9	NA	NA	TGTGCCAGCAGCGTACAAATTGGGGGTGGCACTGAAGCTTTCTTT	CASSVQIGGGTEAFF
TRBJ2-4	TRBV4-2	TRBD1	NA	TGTGCCAGCAGCCAGGACAGGACGGGAAACATTCAGTACTTC	CASSQDRTGNIQYF
TRBJ2-4	TRBV5-1	NA	NA	TGCGCCAGCAGCTTGGCTCAGTCATCGGGCAACATTCAGTACTTC	CASSLAQSSGNIQYF
TRBJ1-4	TRBV7-9	NA	NA	TGTGCCAGCAGCTTAGCCCAGGGGACTAATGAAAAACTGTTTTTT	CASSLAQGTNEKLFF
TRBJ2-6	TRBV18	NA	NA	TGTGCCAGCTCACTTGCGGTGGGAAGCTCTGGGGCCAACGTCCTGACTTTC	CASSLAVGSSGANVLTF
TRBJ2-1	TRBV29-1	TRBD1	few	TGCAGCGTTGAGCGGACAGGGGACAATGAGCAGTTCTTC	CSVERTGDNEQFF
TRBJ2-1	TRBV5-1	NA	NA	TGCGCCAGCAGCTTGCGGTCGCAGCCACCCTACAATGAGCAGTTCTTC	CASSLRSQPPYNEQFF